This is a list of T cell receptor beta chains from one sample in a study of early T cells in non-severe SARS-CoV-2 infection. TCRdb fed the 5' RACE reads into MiXCR, producing one record per CDR3 protein. The data hold more than 50,000 distinct CDR3 sequences, with roughly 13% observed a single time. Source material: whole blood. The receptors derive from an adult who was a healthcare worker with PCR-confirmed SARS-CoV-2 infection or an uninfected control (not recorded which). The CDR3 runs from the conserved cysteine through the conserved F or W. Each record gives: V gene, D gene, J gene, clone size, CDR3 DNA, CDR3 protein. The D gene is left open where the match is weak. Rows may omit the clone size; those that give it use once, few, many or a size class.

TRBV20-1	TRBD2	TRBJ2-1	-	TGCAGTGCCCCCAAAGCGGGAGGGAAAAATGAGCAGTTCTTC	CSAPKAGGKNEQFF
TRBV11-1	-	TRBJ2-1	medium-sized	TGTGCCAGCAGGAACATAGATGAGCAGTTCTTC	CASRNIDEQFF
TRBV7-2	-	TRBJ1-1	-	TGTGCCAGCAGCCCCCTCCCCCCGGGACAAATGAACACTGAAGCTTTCTTT	CASSPLPPGQMNTEAFF
TRBV28	TRBD1	TRBJ2-7	-	TGTGCCAGCAGGGGACAGAGTCTCGAGCAGTACTTC	CASRGQSLEQYF
TRBV11-2	-	TRBJ2-2	many	TGTGCCAGCGGGGGAGGGGAGCTGTTTTTT	CASGGGELFF
TRBV27	-	TRBJ2-2	few	TGTGCCAGCAGTTTAAGAAGGGGGGTTGGGGAGCTGTTTTTT	CASSLRRGVGELFF
TRBV6-1	TRBD1	TRBJ2-3	few	TGTGCCAGCACCAGGAAGAGGACAGGCACTAGCACAGATACGCAGTATTTT	CASTRKRTGTSTDTQYF
TRBV7-2	-	TRBJ1-1	-	TGTGCCAGCAGCTTAGTCGGCCGTCCCACTGAAGCTTTCTTT	CASSLVGRPTEAFF
TRBV9	TRBD1	TRBJ2-5	many	TGTGCCAGCAGCGTATCTACAGGGGGAGAGACCCAGTACTTC	CASSVSTGGETQYF
TRBV4-2	-	TRBJ1-2	-	TGTGCCAGCAGCCAAGACAGCGCCAAAAACTATGGCTACACCTTC	CASSQDSAKNYGYTF
TRBV12-3/TRBV12-4	-	TRBJ2-5	many	TGTGCCAGCAGTCCCCGCCCCTCGTACCAAGAGACCCAGTACTTC	CASSPRPSYQETQYF
TRBV24-1	-	TRBJ1-5	-	TGTGCCACCGGCCCCTCGGGGGTTTATCAGCCCCAGCATTTT	CATGPSGVYQPQHF
TRBV7-2	-	TRBJ1-6	-	TGTGTCAGCAGCTTCATGGGGCTTAATTCACCCCTCCACTTT	CVSSFMGLNSPLHF
TRBV20-1	-	TRBJ1-5	few	TGCAGTGCTAGCAAGGGGGTTCAGCCCCAGCATTTT	CSASKGVQPQHF
TRBV20-1	-	TRBJ2-1	few	TGCAGTGCTAGAGATAAAAGGGGTCAGGGCAATGAGCAGTTCTTC	CSARDKRGQGNEQFF
TRBV3-1	-	TRBJ2-5	-	TGTGCCAGCAGCTTGGGGGAAGAGACCCAGTACTTC	CASSLGEETQYF
TRBV4-1	-	TRBJ2-7	-	TGCGCCAGCAGCCAAAGGGAAGCTTTGGAGCAGTACTTC	CASSQREALEQYF
TRBV7-8	-	TRBJ2-2	-	TGTGCCAGCAGCTTAGTGACAGCTAACACCGGGGAGCTGTTTTTT	CASSLVTANTGELFF
TRBV7-9	-	TRBJ2-1	-	TGTGCCGGAGGGACGTCGGATGAGCAGTTCTTC	CAGGTSDEQFF
TRBV20-1	TRBD2	TRBJ2-7	few	TGCAGTGCAAACAGCGGGGTACACTACGAGCAGTACTTC	CSANSGVHYEQYF